This is a list of T cell receptor beta chains from one sample in a study of vaccination effects on CD4 cells after COVID-19. Produced via immunoSEQ multiplex PCR; TCRdb's table is partial and in-frame only. The sample holds tens of thousands of clones, 60% to 70% seen once. For these receptors, no antigen is known. The starting material was CD4+ T cells from PBMCs cultured with HCoV-NL63 spike peptides, obtained before COVID-19 vaccination. These receptors originate from a human donor who received a COVID-19 vaccine. The CDR3 runs from the conserved cysteine through the conserved F or W. The D gene is left open where the match is weak. Size values are once, few and many counts, or a class for expanded clones, and some rows have none.

size	D	V	J	CDR3
NA	TRBD1	TRBV12-5	TRBJ2-7	CASGSRTGFPYEQYF
NA	NA	TRBV6-6	TRBJ2-2	CASILDRNTGELFF
NA	NA	TRBV7-2	TRBJ1-6	CASSFQGAVGSPLHF
NA	NA	TRBV5-1	TRBJ2-1	CASSQAYQRGQYNEQFF
few	NA	TRBV14	TRBJ1-1	CASSRDGEAFF
NA	NA	TRBV9	TRBJ1-2	CASSVDTNGYTF
once	NA	TRBV19	TRBJ1-5	CASSTSGSNSNQPQHF
few	NA	TRBV6-5	TRBJ2-7	CAIRSVIREQYF
NA	TRBD2	TRBV6-6	TRBJ2-2	CASKTGTKPTGELFF
NA	NA	TRBV3-1/TRBV3-2	TRBJ1-1	CASSPAVVGTEAFF
once	TRBD1	TRBV5-6	TRBJ1-6	CASSLSGGSYNSPLHF
NA	NA	TRBV6-1	TRBJ1-2	CASSEAVGAGGGYTF
NA	NA	TRBV27	TRBJ1-2	CASSLSGPGYGYTF
NA	TRBD2	TRBV7-9	TRBJ2-3	CASSLGLAGGTDTQYF
NA	TRBD1	TRBV14	TRBJ1-6	CASSPGTGSSPLHF
NA	NA	TRBV5-4	TRBJ1-4	CASSIQRRAEKLFF
NA	NA	TRBV6-5	TRBJ2-2	CASSAVANTGELFF
NA	TRBD1	TRBV7-9	TRBJ1-5	CASSLAGGIQPQHF
few	NA	TRBV5-1	TRBJ2-7	CASSLEPLGGEQYF
NA	NA	TRBV29-1	TRBJ2-7	CSVDGKGGGQQYF
NA	NA	TRBV6-6	TRBJ2-5	CASSDQGGQETQYF
few	NA	TRBV4-1	TRBJ2-7	CASSPRGEQHEQYF
NA	NA	TRBV19	TRBJ1-6	CASSALDLPLHF
NA	TRBD1	TRBV28	TRBJ1-4	CASSLSGTGGEKLFF
few	NA	TRBV9	TRBJ2-3	CASSVGWRSSTDTQYF
NA	NA	TRBV13	TRBJ1-1	CASSIRRNTEAFF
NA	NA	TRBV6-6	TRBJ2-1	CASSLRRGDSYNEQFF
NA	TRBD1	TRBV29-1	TRBJ2-1	CSVSPGQGTYNEQFF
NA	NA	TRBV2	TRBJ2-3	CASSEKIATDTQYF
NA	NA	TRBV9	TRBJ2-5	CASSVAVGSQETQYF
NA	TRBD1	TRBV6-5	TRBJ1-2	CASRSTGTASGYTF
NA	NA	TRBV19	TRBJ1-5	CASRLGDGQPQHF
NA	NA	TRBV11-2	TRBJ2-1	CASRLQRSLQGEQFF
NA	NA	TRBV7-8	TRBJ2-5	CASSLMTGGSQETQYF
NA	NA	TRBV12-3/TRBV12-4	TRBJ1-1	CASRPTGSVEAFF
NA	NA	TRBV6-1	TRBJ1-1	CASSESSGSEGTEAFF
NA	TRBD2	TRBV6-5	TRBJ2-7	CASKVRDYTYEQYF
NA	TRBD1	TRBV11-2	TRBJ1-2	CASSSRGTGYGYTF
NA	NA	TRBV21-1	TRBJ1-6	CASSKSCGSYNSPLHF
NA	NA	TRBV5-1	TRBJ2-1	CASSLDGHSYNEQFF
NA	NA	TRBV10-1	TRBJ1-2	CASSSGQNPGDYGYTF